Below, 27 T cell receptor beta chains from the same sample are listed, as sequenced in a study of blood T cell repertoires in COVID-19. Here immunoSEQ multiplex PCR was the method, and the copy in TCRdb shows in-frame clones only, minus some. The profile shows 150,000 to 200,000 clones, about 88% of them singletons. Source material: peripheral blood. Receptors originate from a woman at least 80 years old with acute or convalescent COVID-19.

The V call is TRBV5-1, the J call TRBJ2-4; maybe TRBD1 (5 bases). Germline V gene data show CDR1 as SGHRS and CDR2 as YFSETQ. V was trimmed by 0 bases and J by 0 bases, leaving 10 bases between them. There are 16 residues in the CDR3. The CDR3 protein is CASSLGQTVAKNIQYF. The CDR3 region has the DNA TGCGCCAGCAGCTTGGGACAGACGGTAGCCAAAAACATTCAGTACTTC.

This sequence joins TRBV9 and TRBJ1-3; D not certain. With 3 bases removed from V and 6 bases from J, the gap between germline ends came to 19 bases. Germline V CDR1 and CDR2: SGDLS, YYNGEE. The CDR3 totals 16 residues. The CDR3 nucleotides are TGTGCCAGCAGCGCCTTCACCCCCGAGGGAGTAAACACCATATATTTT. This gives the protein CASSAFTPEGVNTIYF.

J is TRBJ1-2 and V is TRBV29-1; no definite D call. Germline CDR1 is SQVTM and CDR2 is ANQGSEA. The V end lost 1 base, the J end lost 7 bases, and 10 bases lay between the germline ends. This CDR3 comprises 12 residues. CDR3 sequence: CSVEATVAGYTF. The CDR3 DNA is TGCAGCGTTGAAGCCACGGTCGCTGGCTACACCTTC.

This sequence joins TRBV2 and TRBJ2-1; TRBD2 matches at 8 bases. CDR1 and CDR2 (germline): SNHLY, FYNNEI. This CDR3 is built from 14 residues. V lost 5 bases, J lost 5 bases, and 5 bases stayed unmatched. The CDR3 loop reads CASSLAGAHNEQFF. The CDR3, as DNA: TGTGCCAGCAGTCTAGCGGGTGCCCACAATGAGCAGTTCTTC.

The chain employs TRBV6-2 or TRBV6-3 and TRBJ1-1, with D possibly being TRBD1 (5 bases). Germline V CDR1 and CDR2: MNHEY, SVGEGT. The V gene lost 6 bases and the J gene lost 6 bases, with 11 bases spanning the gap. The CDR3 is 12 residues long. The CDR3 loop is CASSLIRAEAFF. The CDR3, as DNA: TGTGCCAGCAGCCTAATCAGGGCTGAAGCTTTCTTT.

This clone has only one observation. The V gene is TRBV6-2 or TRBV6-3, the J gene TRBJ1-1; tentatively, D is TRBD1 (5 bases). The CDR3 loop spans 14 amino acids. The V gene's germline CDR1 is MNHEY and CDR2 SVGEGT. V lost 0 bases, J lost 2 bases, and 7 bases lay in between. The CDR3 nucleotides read TGTGCCAGCAGTTACTCGGGGGGTAACACTGAAGCTTTCTTT. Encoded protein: CASSYSGGNTEAFF.

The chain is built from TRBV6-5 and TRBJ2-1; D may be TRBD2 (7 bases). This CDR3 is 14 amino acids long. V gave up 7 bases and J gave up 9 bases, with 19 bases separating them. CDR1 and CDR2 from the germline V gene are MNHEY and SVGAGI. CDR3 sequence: CASIKNGGAGEQFF. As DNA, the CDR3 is TGTGCCAGCATCAAAAATGGGGGGGCCGGTGAGCAGTTCTTC.

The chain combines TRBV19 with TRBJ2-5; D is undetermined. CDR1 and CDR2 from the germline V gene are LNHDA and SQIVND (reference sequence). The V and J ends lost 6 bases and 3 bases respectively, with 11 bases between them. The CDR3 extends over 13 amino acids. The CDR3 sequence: CASRRKAEETQYF. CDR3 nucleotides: TGTGCCAGTAGAAGGAAGGCGGAAGAGACCCAGTACTTC. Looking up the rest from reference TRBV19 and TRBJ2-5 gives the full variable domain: DGGITQSPKYLFRKEGQNVTLSCEQNLNHDAMYWYRQDPGQGLRLIYYSQIVNDFQKGDIAEGYSVSREKKESFPLTVTSAQKNPTAFYLCASRRKAEETQYFGPGTRLLVL.

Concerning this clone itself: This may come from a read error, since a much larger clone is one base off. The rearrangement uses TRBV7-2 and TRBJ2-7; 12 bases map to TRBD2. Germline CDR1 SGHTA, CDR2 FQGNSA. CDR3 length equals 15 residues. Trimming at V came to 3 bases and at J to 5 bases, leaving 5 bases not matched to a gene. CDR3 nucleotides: TGTGCCAGCAGCTTGACTAGCGGGAGTACCCACGAGCAGTACTTC. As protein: CASSLTSGSTHEQYF.

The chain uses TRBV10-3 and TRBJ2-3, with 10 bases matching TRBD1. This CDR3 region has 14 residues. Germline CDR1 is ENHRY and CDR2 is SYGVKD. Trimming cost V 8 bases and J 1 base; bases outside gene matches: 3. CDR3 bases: TGTGCCATCGGGGACAGGGGAGGCACAGATACGCAGTATTTT. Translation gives CAIGDRGGTDTQYF.

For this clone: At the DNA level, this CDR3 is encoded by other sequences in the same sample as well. This chain's CDR3 is CASSPPGLHYEQYF. CDR3 nucleotides: TGTGCCAGCAGTCCACCGGGACTGCACTACGAGCAGTACTTC. The chain joins TRBV27 to TRBJ2-7; D possibly corresponds to TRBD2 (6 bases). V lost 5 bases to trimming and J lost 3 bases, with 14 bases between them. Germline V gene sequence: CDR1 MNHEY, CDR2 SMNVEV (reference sequence). This CDR3 has 14 amino acids.

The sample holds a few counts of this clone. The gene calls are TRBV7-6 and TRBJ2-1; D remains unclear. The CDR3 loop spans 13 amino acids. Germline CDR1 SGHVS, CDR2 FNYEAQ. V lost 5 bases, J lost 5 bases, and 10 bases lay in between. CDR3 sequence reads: CASSKEVHNEQFF. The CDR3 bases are TGTGCCAGCAGCAAAGAGGTGCACAATGAGCAGTTCTTC.

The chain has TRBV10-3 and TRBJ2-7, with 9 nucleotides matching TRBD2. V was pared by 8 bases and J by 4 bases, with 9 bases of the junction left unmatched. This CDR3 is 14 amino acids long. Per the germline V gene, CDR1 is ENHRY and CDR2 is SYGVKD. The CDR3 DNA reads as TGTGCCATCGGTAGCGGGGGCCTCAAATACGAGCAGTACTTC. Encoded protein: CAIGSGGLKYEQYF.

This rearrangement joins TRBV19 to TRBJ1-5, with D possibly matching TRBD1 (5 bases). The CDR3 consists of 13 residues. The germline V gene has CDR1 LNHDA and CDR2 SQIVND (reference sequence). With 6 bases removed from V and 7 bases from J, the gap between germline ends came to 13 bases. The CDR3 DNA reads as TGTGCCAGTAGCCTCGACAGAAAGCAGCCCCAGCATTTT. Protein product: CASSLDRKQPQHF.

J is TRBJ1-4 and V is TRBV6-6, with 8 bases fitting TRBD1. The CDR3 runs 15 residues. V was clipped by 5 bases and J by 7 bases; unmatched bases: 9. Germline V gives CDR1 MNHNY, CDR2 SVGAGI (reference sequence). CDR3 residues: CASSTRTGRGEKLFF. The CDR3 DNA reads TGTGCCAGCAGTACCCGGACAGGGAGAGGTGAAAAACTGTTTTTT.

CDR3 coding DNA: TGTGCCTGGGGCCCCTCTAGCACAGATACGCAGTATTTT. Its translation: CAWGPSSTDTQYF. This sequence joins TRBV30 and TRBJ2-3; D is uncertain. The V end lost 5 bases, the J end lost 0 bases, and 9 bases lay between the germline ends. Germline CDR1 is GTSNPN and CDR2 is SVGIG (reference sequence). CDR3 length: 13 amino acids.

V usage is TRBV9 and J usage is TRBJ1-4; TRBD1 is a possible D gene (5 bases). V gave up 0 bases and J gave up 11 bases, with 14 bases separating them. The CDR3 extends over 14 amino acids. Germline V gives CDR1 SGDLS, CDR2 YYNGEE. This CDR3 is CASSVVSDKWKLFF. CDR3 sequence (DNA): TGTGCCAGCAGCGTAGTTTCGGACAAGTGGAAACTGTTTTTT.

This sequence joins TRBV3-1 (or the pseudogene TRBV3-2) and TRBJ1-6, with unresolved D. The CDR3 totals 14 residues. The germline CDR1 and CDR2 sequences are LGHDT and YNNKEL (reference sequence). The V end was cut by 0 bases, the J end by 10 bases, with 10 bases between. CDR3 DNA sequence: TGTGCCAGCAGCCAAGAATGGGCAGGCTCACCCCTCCACTTT. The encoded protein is CASSQEWAGSPLHF.

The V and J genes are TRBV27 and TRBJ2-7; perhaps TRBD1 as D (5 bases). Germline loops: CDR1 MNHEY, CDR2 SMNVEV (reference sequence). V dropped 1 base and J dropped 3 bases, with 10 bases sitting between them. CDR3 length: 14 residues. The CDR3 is CASSLLGRVYEQYF. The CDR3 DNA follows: TGTGCCAGCAGTTTATTAGGCAGGGTCTACGAGCAGTACTTC.

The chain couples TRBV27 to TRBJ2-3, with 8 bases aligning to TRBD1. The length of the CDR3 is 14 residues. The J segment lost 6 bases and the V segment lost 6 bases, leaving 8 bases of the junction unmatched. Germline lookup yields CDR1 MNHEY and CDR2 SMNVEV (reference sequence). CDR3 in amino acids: CASRHTGGGDTQYF. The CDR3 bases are TGTGCCAGCAGGCATACAGGGGGAGGTGATACGCAGTATTTT.

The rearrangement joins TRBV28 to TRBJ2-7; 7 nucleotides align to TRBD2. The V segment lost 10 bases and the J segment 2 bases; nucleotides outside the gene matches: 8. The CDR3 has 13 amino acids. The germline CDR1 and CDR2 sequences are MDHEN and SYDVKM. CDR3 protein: CATRDGGTYEQYF. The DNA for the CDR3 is TGTGCCACCCGGGACGGGGGGACCTACGAGCAGTACTTC.

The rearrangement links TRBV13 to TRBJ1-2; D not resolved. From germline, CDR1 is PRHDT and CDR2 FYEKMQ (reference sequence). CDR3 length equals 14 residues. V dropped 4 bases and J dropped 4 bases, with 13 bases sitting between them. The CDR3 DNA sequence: TGTGCCAGCAGCTCCCGACGGGTCCGCTATGGCTACACCTTC. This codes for CASSSRRVRYGYTF.

DNA of the CDR3: TGTGCCAGCAGTGAGTGGGGGGGAGACTTCACCGGGGAGCTGTTTTTT. It codes for CASSEWGGDFTGELFF. The genes are TRBV25-1 and TRBJ2-2; 7 nucleotides line up with TRBD2. The CDR3 extends over 16 amino acids. The germline V gene has CDR1 MGHDK and CDR2 SYGVNS. The junction had 8 bases not matched to a gene; V was cut back by 3 bases and J by 4 bases.

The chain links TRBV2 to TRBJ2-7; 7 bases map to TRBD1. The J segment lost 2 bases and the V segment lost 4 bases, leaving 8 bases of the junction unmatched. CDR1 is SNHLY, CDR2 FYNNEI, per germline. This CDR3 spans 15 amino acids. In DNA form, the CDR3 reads TGTGCCAGCAGTGCGACGACAGGGACAGCCTACGAGCAGTACTTC. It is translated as CASSATTGTAYEQYF.

DNA for the CDR3: TGTGCCTGGAGTACCCCTGGGACACCCCCCTACGAGCAGTACTTC. Its translation: CAWSTPGTPPYEQYF. The chain employs TRBV30 and TRBJ2-7, with D perhaps matching TRBD1 (6 bases). The V gene's germline CDR1 is GTSNPN and CDR2 SVGIG (reference sequence). This CDR3 comprises 15 residues. V dropped 2 bases and J dropped 2 bases, with 16 bases sitting between them.

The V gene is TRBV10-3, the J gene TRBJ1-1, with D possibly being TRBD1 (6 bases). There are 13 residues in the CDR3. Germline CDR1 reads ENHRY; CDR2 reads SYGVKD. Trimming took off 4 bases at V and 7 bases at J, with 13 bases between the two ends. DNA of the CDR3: TGTGCCATCAGTGTACAGGGTATTGGTGAAGCTTTCTTT. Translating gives CAISVQGIGEAFF.

The CDR3 sequence is CASSQGKLFTSYTF. CDR3 in DNA: TGTGCCAGCAGCCAAGGAAAGCTTTTTACCAGCTACACCTTC. The rearrangement links TRBV3-1 (or the pseudogene TRBV3-2) to TRBJ1-2, with unresolved D. The length of the CDR3 is 14 residues. The V gene lost 1 base and the J gene lost 9 bases, with 15 bases spanning the gap. CDR1 is LGHDT and CDR2 is YNNKEL in the germline V gene (reference sequence).